Each of the 8 T cell receptor beta chains below was sequenced from the same sample in a study of Graves' ophthalmopathy and Graves' hyperthyroidism. The study amplified TCR beta CDR3 regions using RNA transcripts. RT-PCR in the first round used HTBI primers; a second-round multiplex PCR followed. TCRdb itself ran the multiplex PCR reads through MiXCR, one entry per CDR3 protein. The data show about 620,000 distinct CDR3 sequences, roughly 20% seen once. The sequenced material came from peripheral blood. All receptors derive from a woman between 18 and 29 years old with stable Graves' hyperthyroidism. Some clones in this sample may be carry-over from other donors' samples.

This clonotype has a count of ten or more. The chain couples TRBV7-7 to TRBJ2-5, with TRBD1 matching over 10 bases. V was clipped by 3 bases and J by 5 bases; unmatched bases: 15. Germline loops: CDR1 SSHAT, CDR2 FNYEAQ (reference sequence). The CDR3 has 18 residues. The CDR3 DNA is TGTGCCAGCAGCTTTATCGGGACAGGGGACCCACCCCAGGAGACCCAGTACTTC. Its protein product is CASSFIGTGDPPQETQYF.

This clonotype appeared a few times. The chain employs TRBV6-1 and TRBJ2-7; the match to TRBD2 covers 7 bases. V lost 6 bases and J lost 2; bases outside the gene matches: 7. The CDR3 spans 14 residues. Germline V gives CDR1 MNHNS, CDR2 SASEGT. In nucleotides, the CDR3 is TGTGCCAGCAGCCAATCTAGCGGTGCCTACGAGCAGTACTTC. This encodes CASSQSSGAYEQYF.

The table lists this clonotype with many counts. This chain uses TRBV6-4 with TRBJ1-6; D remains unclear. Germline V gives CDR1 MRHNA, CDR2 SNTAGT. V lost 2 bases, J lost 7 bases, and 9 bases lay in between. There are 14 residues in the CDR3. The CDR3 loop is CASSDGRANSPLHF. CDR3 bases: TGTGCCAGCAGTGACGGCCGGGCCAATTCACCCCTCCACTTT.

At least ten counts were recorded for this clonotype. The chain links TRBV10-3 to TRBJ1-2; TRBD1 matches at 9 bases. This CDR3 comprises 15 residues. CDR1 and CDR2 (germline): ENHRY, SYGVKD. Unmatched junction bases numbered 10, after V lost 4 bases and J lost 7 bases. Here the CDR3 reads CAISAGQGKTIGYTF. The CDR3 DNA is TGTGCCATCAGTGCCGGACAGGGGAAAACTATTGGCTACACCTTC.

This chain uses TRBV6-1 with TRBJ1-6; perhaps TRBD1 as D (5 bases). The germline gives CDR1 MNHNS, CDR2 SASEGT. The CDR3 covers 15 residues. Trimming cost V 7 bases and J 9 bases, with 19 bases left between them. The CDR3 spells CASTSLGTSISPLHF. CDR3 nucleotide sequence: TGTGCCAGCACCTCGCTCGGGACCTCCATTTCACCCCTCCACTTT.

This clonotype was recorded many times. The rearrangement uses TRBV2 and TRBJ2-7; TRBD1 matches 7 bases. The length of the CDR3 is 12 residues. CDR1 is SNHLY, CDR2 FYNNEI, per germline. J lost 12 bases, V lost 7 bases, and 12 bases had no gene match. Here the CDR3 reads CASTRRSGQSYF. The CDR3 DNA follows: TGTGCCAGCACCAGAAGGTCGGGACAGTCGTACTTC.

This clonotype was detected ten times or more. The chain combines TRBV3-1 with TRBJ1-5, with unresolved D. V was trimmed by 1 base and J by 2 bases, leaving 3 bases between them. Germline assignment: CDR1 LGHDT and CDR2 YNNKEL (reference sequence). The CDR3 spans 13 residues. In DNA form, the CDR3 reads TGTGCCAGCAGCCAAGGGGGCAATCAGCCCCAGCATTTT. It yields the protein CASSQGGNQPQHF.

This clonotype was seen ten or more times. The chain uses TRBV7-2 and TRBJ2-7; D unclear. With 1 base removed from V and 6 bases from J, the gap between germline ends came to 16 bases. This CDR3 contains 15 residues. Germline CDR1 is SGHTA and CDR2 is FQGNSA. CDR3: CASSLGVGPRVEQYF. The CDR3 DNA follows: TGTGCCAGCAGCTTAGGTGTAGGCCCAAGGGTCGAGCAGTACTTC. Filled out from reference TRBV7-2 and TRBJ2-7, the complete variable domain reads GAGVSQSPSNKVTEKGKDVELRCDPISGHTALYWYRQSLGQGLEFLIYFQGNSAPDKSGLPSDRFSAERTGGSVSTLTIQRTQQEDSAVYLCASSLGVGPRVEQYFGPGTRLTVT.